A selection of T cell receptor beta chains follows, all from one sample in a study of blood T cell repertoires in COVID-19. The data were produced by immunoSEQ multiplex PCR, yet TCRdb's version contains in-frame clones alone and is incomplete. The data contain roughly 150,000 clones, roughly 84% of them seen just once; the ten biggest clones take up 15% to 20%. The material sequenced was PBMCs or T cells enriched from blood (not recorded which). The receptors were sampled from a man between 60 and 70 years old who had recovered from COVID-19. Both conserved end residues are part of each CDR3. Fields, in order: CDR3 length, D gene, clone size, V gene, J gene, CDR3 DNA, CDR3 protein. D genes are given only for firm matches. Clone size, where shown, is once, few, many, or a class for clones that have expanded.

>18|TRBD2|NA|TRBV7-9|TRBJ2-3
TGTGCCAGCAGCCTACCCCCCCGACTAGCGGGAAACACAGATACGCAGTATTTT
CASSLPPRLAGNTDTQYF
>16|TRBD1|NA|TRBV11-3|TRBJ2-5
TGTGCCAGCAGCTTAGTCGGACAGGGGCGCGGGGAGACCCAGTACTTC
CASSLVGQGRGETQYF
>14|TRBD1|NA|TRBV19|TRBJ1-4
TGTGCCAGTAGTACGGGACAGGGGAATGAAAAACTGTTTTTT
CASSTGQGNEKLFF
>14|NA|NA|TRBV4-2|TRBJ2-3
TGTGCCAGCAGCCAAGACCGCGGCACAGATACGCAGTATTTT
CASSQDRGTDTQYF
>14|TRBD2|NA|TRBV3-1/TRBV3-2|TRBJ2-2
TGTGCCAGCAGACTAGGACTAGCGGGCGGGGAGCTGTTTTTT
CASRLGLAGGELFF
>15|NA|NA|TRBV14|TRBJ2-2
TGTGCCAGCAGCCGCCGACCACCGGGGGACGGGGAGCTGTTTTTT
CASSRRPPGDGELFF
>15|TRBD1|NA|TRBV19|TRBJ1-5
TGTGCCAGTAGTATTGGGACAGGGGGCCGACAGCCCCAGCATTTT
CASSIGTGGRQPQHF
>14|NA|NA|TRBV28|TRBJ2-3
TGTGCCAGCACCCTGGCGGGCCGCACAGATACGCAGTATTTT
CASTLAGRTDTQYF
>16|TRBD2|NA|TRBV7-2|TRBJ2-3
TGTGCCAGCAGCCCCCGAGCGGGAACGCCTCCAGATACGCAGTATTTT
CASSPRAGTPPDTQYF
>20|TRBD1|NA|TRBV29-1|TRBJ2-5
TGCAGCGTTGATTGGAGGGCCGGGACAGGGGGCCGGGGTCTACAAGAGACCCAGTACTTC
CSVDWRAGTGGRGLQETQYF
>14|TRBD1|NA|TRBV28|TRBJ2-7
TGTGCCAGCAGTACCGGGACAGGCGCTGGGGAGCAGTACTTC
CASSTGTGAGEQYF
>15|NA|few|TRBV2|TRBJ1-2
TGTGCCAGCAGTGCAGAACTGGGGAGTCTTTATGGCTACACCTTC
CASSAELGSLYGYTF
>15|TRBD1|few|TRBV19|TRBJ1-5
TGTGCCAGTAGGCATCCGGGACAGAGAAAACAGCCCCAGCATTTT
CASRHPGQRKQPQHF
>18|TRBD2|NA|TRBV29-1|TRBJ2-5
TGCAGCGTTGACCCCTGGGCTAGCGGGGGGGCCACGAAGGAGACCCAGTACTTC
CSVDPWASGGATKETQYF
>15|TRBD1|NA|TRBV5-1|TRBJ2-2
TGCGCCAGCAGCACCGGGACAGACACCTCCGGGGAGCTGTTTTTT
CASSTGTDTSGELFF
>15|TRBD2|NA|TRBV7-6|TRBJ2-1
TGTGCCAGCAGCTCGATAGCGGGAGGGCCTCATGAGCAGTTCTTC
CASSSIAGGPHEQFF
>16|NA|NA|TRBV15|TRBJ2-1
TGTGCCACCAGCAGAGCGTATATGATGGGCTCCAATGAGCAGTTCTTC
CATSRAYMMGSNEQFF
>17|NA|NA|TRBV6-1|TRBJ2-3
TGTGCCAGCAGTGAAAGGGGCCTAACAGGTAGAACAGATACGCAGTATTTT
CASSERGLTGRTDTQYF
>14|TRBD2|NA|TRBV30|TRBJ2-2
TGTGCCTGGAGCTGGCGGGGGGCCACCGGGGAGCTGTTTTTT
CAWSWRGATGELFF
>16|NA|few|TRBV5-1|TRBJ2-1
TGCGCCAGCAGCTTGGACCGGGACTCACTCTCTCGTGAGCAGTTCTTC
CASSLDRDSLSREQFF
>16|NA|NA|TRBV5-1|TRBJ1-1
TGCGCCAGCAGCTTGGCCGGGGTGGAACTGAACACTGAAGCTTTCTTT
CASSLAGVELNTEAFF
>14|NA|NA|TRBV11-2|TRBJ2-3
TGTGCCAGCAGCTCCGGCTACGGGGGAGATACGCAGTATTTT
CASSSGYGGDTQYF
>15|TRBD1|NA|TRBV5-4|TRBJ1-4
TGTGCCAGCAGCCAGGGGACAGGGGTCGGGGAAAAACTGTTTTTT
CASSQGTGVGEKLFF
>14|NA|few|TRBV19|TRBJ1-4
TGTGCCAGTATGGGGGCACCCCCGGTTGAAAAACTGTTTTTT
CASMGAPPVEKLFF
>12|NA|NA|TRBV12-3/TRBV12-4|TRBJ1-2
TGTGCCAGCAGTTCGCTGGGGGCTGGCTACACCTTC
CASSSLGAGYTF
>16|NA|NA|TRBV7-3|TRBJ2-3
TGTGCCAGCAGCTCTTACTCCCGGGGTATCACAGATACGCAGTATTTT
CASSSYSRGITDTQYF
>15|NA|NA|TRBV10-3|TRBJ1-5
TGTGCCATCAGTGAATCTAACAGTAACAATCAGCCCCAGCATTTT
CAISESNSNNQPQHF
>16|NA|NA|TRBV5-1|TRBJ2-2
TGCGCCAGCAGCCAAAGAGTAGCGGCGAACACCGGGGAGCTGTTTTTT
CASSQRVAANTGELFF
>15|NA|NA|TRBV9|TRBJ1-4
TGTGCCAGCAGCGCCCAGGGAGGCGGGCACGAAAAACTGTTTTTT
CASSAQGGGHEKLFF
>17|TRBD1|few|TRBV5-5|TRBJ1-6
TGTGCCAGCAGCTTGGAGTGGTGGACAGGGGGGAATTCACCCCTCCACTTT
CASSLEWWTGGNSPLHF
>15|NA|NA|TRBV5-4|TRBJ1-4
TGTGCCAGCAGCTTGGACAGGGCGACTAATGAAAAACTGTTTTTT
CASSLDRATNEKLFF
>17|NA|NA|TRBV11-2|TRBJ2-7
TGTGCCAGCAGCCTAATCTTTGACAGGTTTCGAACCTACGAGCAGTACTTC
CASSLIFDRFRTYEQYF
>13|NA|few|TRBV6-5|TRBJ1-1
TGTGCCAGCAGTTACCTGGGGAGAGGAGAAGCTTTCTTT
CASSYLGRGEAFF
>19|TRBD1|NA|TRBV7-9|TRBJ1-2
TGTGCCAGCAGCTTAGCGGCCTATGGACAAATAGGGGGCCGTGATGGCTACACCTTC
CASSLAAYGQIGGRDGYTF
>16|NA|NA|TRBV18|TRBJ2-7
TGTGCCAGCTCACAAACGGGCCCACATACAAGGACTGAGCAGTACTTC
CASSQTGPHTRTEQYF
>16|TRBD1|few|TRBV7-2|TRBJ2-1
TGTGCCAGCAGCATCCTCGGACAGGGGGAACTCAATGAGCAGTTCTTC
CASSILGQGELNEQFF
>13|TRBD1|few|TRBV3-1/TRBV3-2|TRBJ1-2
TGTGCCAGCAGCGCCACAGGGGGCTATGGCTACACCTTC
CASSATGGYGYTF
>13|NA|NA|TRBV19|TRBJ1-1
TGTGCCAGTAGCGACAGCCGGTACACTGAAGCTTTCTTT
CASSDSRYTEAFF
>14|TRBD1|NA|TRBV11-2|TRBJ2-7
TGTGCCAGCAGCTCATACAGGGGACCGTGGGAGCAGTACTTC
CASSSYRGPWEQYF
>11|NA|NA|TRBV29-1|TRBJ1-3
TGCAGCGTGCAACAGGGAGACACCATATATTTT
CSVQQGDTIYF
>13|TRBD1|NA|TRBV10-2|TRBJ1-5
TGCGCCAGCACGCAGGGGGCCAATCAGCCCCAGCATTTT
CASTQGANQPQHF
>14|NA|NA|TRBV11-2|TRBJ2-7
TGTGCCAGCAGCCTGGCGGATGATGGGTACGAGCAGTACTTC
CASSLADDGYEQYF
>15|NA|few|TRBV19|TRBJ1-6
TGTGCCAGTAGTATTGCGAGACAAGATAATTCACCCCTCCACTTT
CASSIARQDNSPLHF
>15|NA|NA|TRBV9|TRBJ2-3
TGTGCCAGCAGCTCAGACCCTGGGCTCACAGATACGCAGTATTTT
CASSSDPGLTDTQYF